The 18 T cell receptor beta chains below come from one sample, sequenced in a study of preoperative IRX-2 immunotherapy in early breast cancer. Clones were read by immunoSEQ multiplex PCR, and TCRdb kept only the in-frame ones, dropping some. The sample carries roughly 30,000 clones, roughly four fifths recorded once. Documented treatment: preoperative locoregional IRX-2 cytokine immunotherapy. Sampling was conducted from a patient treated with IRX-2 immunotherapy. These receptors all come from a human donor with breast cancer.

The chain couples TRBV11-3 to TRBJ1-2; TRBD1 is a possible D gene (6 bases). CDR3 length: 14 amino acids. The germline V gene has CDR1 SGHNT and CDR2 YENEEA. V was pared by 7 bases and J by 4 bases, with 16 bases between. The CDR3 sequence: CASTKGRDIYGYTF. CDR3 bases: TGTGCCAGCACCAAAGGGAGGGACATCTATGGCTACACCTTC.

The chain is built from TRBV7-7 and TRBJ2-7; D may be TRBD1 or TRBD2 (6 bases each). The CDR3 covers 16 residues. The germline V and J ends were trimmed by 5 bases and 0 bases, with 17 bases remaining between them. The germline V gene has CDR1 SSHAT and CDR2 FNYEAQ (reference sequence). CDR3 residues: CASSRISGATSYEQYF. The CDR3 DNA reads TGTGCCAGCAGCCGAATTTCGGGGGCCACCTCCTACGAGCAGTACTTC. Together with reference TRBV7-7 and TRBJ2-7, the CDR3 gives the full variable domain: GAGVSQSPRYKVTKRGQDVTLRCDPISSHATLYWYQQALGQGPEFLTYFNYEAQPDKSGLPSDRFSAERPEGSISTLTIQRTEQRDSAMYRCASSRISGATSYEQYFGPGTRLTVT.

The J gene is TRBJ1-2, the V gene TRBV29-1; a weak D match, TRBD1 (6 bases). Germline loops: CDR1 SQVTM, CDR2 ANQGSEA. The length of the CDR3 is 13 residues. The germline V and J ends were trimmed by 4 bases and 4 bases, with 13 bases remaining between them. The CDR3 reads CSVGQQGVYGYTF. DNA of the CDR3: TGCAGCGTTGGCCAACAGGGAGTCTATGGCTACACCTTC. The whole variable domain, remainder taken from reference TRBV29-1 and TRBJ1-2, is SAVISQKPSRDICQRGTSLTIQCQVDSQVTMMFWYRQQPGQSLTLIATANQGSEATYESGFVIDKFPISRPNLTFSTLTVSNMSPEDSSIYLCSVGQQGVYGYTFGSGTRLTVV.

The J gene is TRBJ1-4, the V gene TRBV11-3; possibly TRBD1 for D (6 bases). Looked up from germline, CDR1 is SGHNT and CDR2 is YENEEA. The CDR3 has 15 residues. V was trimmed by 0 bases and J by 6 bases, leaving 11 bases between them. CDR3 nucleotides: TGTGCCAGCAGCTTAGAAGGGGGTTCCGATGAAAAACTGTTTTTT. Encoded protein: CASSLEGGSDEKLFF.

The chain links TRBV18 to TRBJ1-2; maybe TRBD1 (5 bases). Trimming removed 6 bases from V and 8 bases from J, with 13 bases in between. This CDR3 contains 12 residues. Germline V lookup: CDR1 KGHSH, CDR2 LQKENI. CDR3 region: CASSPGGSGYTF. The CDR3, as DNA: TGTGCCAGCTCCCCGGGGGGTTCCGGCTACACCTTC.

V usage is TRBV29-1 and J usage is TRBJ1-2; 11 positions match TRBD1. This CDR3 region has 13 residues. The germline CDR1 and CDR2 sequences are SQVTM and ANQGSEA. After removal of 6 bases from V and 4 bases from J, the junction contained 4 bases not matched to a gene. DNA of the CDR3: TGCAGCGTGGACAGGGGGCCCGGCTATGGCTACACCTTC. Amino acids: CSVDRGPGYGYTF.

CDR3 sequence: CASSHSGYSAYEQYF. CDR3 bases: TGTGCCAGCAGTCACAGCGGCTACTCGGCATACGAGCAGTACTTC. The chain carries TRBV7-4 and TRBJ2-7; maybe TRBD2 (5 bases). V was clipped by 6 bases and J by 4 bases, with 19 bases between them. The CDR3 loop spans 15 amino acids. Germline CDR1 is SGHVT and CDR2 is SQSDAQ.

As DNA, the CDR3 is TGCGCCAGCAGCCAGCCGGGACTGAATAATGAAAAACTGTTTTTT. This encodes CASSQPGLNNEKLFF. The chain joins TRBV4-1 to TRBJ1-4; possibly TRBD1 for D (5 bases). The germline V and J ends were trimmed by 3 bases and 4 bases, with 12 bases remaining between them. The CDR3 has 15 residues. CDR1 and CDR2 (germline): MGHRA, YSYEKL.

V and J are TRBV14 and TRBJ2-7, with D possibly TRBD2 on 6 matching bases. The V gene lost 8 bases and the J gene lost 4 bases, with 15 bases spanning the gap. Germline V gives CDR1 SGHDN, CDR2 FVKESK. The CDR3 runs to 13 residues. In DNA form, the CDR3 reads TGTGCCAGCCGTGGGGGGTGGGAATACGAGCAGTACTTC. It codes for CASRGGWEYEQYF.

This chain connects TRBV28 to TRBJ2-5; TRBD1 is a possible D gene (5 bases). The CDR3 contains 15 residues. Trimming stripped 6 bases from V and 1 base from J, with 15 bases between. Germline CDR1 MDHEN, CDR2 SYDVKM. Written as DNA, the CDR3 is TGTGCCAGCAGCCTACCCGTACAGGCCCAAGAGACCCAGTACTTC. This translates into CASSLPVQAQETQYF.

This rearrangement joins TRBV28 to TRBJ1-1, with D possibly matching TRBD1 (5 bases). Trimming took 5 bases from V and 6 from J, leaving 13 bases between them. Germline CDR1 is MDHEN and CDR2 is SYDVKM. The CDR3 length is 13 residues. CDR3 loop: CASSPGTIPEAFF. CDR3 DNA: TGTGCCAGCAGTCCCGGGACTATCCCTGAAGCTTTCTTT.

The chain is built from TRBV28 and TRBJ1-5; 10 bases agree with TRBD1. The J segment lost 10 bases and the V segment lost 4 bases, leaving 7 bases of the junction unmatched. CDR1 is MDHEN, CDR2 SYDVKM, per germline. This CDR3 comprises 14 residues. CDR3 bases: TGTGCCAGCAGTTATATGGGACAGGGGTCCCCCCAGCATTTT. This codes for CASSYMGQGSPQHF.

DNA for the CDR3: TGCGCCAGCAGAGCCGGGACAACGAACACTGAAGCTTTCTTT. It yields the protein CASRAGTTNTEAFF. The chain employs TRBV5-1 and TRBJ1-1, with D maybe TRBD1 (6 bases). V shed 5 bases and J shed 1 base, with 12 bases lying between them. The CDR3 is made up of 14 amino acids. Germline V gene sequence: CDR1 SGHRS, CDR2 YFSETQ.

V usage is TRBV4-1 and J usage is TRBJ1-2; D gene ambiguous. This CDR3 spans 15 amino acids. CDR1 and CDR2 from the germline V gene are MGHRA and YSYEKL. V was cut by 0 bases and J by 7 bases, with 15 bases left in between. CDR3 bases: TGCGCCAGCAGCCAAGACTTAAATAGGGCTGGTGGCTACACCTTC. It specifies CASSQDLNRAGGYTF.

CDR3 coding DNA: TGTGCCAGCACAAAACGGCATTTCCAAGAGACCCAGTACTTC. Protein sequence: CASTKRHFQETQYF. This chain links TRBV6-8 with TRBJ2-5; no definite D call. In germline, CDR1 is MNHGY, CDR2 SAAAGT. CDR3 length: 14 residues. With 7 bases removed from V and 1 base from J, the gap between germline ends came to 13 bases.

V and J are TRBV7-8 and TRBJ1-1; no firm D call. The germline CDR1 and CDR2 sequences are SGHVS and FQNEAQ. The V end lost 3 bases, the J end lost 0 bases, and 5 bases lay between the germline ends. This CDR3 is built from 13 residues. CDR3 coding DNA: TGTGCCAGCAGCTTTGGCATGAACACTGAAGCTTTCTTT. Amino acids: CASSFGMNTEAFF.

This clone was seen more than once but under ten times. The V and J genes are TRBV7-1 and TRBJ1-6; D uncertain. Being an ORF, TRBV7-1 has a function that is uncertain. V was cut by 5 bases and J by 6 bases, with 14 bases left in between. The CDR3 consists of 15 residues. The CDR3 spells CASSPSRQPNSPLHF. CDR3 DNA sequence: TGTGCCAGCAGCCCTAGCCGGCAGCCTAATTCACCCCTCCACTTT.

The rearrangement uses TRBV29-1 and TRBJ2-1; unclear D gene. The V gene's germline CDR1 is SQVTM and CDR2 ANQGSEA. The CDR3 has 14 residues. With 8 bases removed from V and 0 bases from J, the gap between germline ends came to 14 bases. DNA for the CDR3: TGCAGCACATCCGGGCCAAGCTCCTACAATGAGCAGTTCTTC. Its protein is CSTSGPSSYNEQFF.